This T cell receptor beta chain originates from a study of blood T cell repertoires in COVID-19 (dated by TCRdb to about 2020). General notes on the study: Samples covering the acute and convalescent phases of COVID-19 were provided by collaborators in the United States, Italy and Spain. Where available, HLA class I and class II types were obtained from metadata supplied by the sample provider rather than from assay-based typing. The sample metadata nearly always contained a de-identified subject ID, COVID-19 status, age in years and sex. Subjects who had been exposed to COVID-19, were actively infected with it, or had recovered from it provided the deeply sampled blood TCRbeta repertoires that made up the dataset. The samples were drawn from two sources: the first 160 participants of the ongoing ImmuneRACE study, and 1,000 to 1,500 subjects contributed by 6 global collaborators. The prospective study material was composed of cDNA or gDNA derived from T cells, B-cell-depleted T cells, or PBMCs. The repertoires were made available in a free public database intended to serve as a resource for research on the immune response to SARS-CoV-2.

What the study reported, not specific to this receptor: The amount of clinical and demographic metadata varied by source and participant and was provided uncurated.

This clone was seen more than once but under ten times. The antigen it binds to is not known. No base quality information exists; no much larger clone differs at one position. Each collaborating institution followed its own protocols to collect whole blood in K2EDTA tubes. For TCRbeta analysis, collaborators shipped samples as frozen whole blood, isolated PBMCs, or DNA extracted from either of those sample types. Measured from the cysteine to the phenylalanine, the CDR3 is 14 residues long. Only the CDR3 region is kept as DNA, spanning 42 bases read in frame from base 1. Trimming removed 3 bases from V and 7 bases from J, leaving 10 bases between the germline ends. Sequences LGHDT (CDR1) and YNNKEL (CDR2) are obtained from the germline V gene (reference sequence). The immunoSEQ Assay, a bias-controlled multiplex PCR, was used to amplify TCRbeta CDR3 regions from genomic DNA. As for the authors' bioinformatics: Nucleated cell counts per sample were estimated from amplification of reference gene primers within the assay. To quantify the absolute abundance of each unique TCRbeta CDR3 rearrangement, sequence reads were collapsed and filtered. Productive Simpson clonality was computed per sample as the square root of Simpson's diversity index over productive rearrangements. In its TCRdb copy, this immuneACCESS table keeps in-frame sequences only and misses some clones. Where compared with another copy, unresolved V genes explain less than half of these, and the others have no known cause. The D gene and trimming were derived from the DNA, and the V and J assignments and clone size from that table. A total of some 50,000 clones appear in this sample, nearly 90% of them only once. The ten top clones hold over 1.5% of the sample.

This chain is built from TRBV3-1 (or the pseudogene TRBV3-2) and TRBJ1-6; the D segment cannot be called with confidence. Source material: peripheral blood. This clonotype was obtained from a man aged 55 to 69 with acute or convalescent COVID-19. The CDR3 here reads CASSHGAENSPLHF. The DNA is TGTGCCAGCAGCCACGGAGCTGAGAATTCACCCCTCCACTTT.